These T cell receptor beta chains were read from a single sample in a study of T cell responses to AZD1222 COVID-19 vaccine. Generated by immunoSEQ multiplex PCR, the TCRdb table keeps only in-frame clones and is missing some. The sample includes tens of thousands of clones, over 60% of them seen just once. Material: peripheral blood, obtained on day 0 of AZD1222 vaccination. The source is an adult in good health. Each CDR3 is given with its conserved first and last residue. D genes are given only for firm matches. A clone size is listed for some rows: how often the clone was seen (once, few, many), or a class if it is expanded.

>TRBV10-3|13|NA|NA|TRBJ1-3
TGTGCCATCAGCCTAGACTCTGGAAACACCATATATTTT
CAISLDSGNTIYF
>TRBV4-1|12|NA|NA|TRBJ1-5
TGCGCCAGCAGTACGGAAAATCAGCCCCAGCATTTT
CASSTENQPQHF
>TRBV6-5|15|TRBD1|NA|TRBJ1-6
TGTGCCAGCAAGGTGGGAGGGGGCAGGGTTTCACCCCTCCACTTT
CASKVGGGRVSPLHF
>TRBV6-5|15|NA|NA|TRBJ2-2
TGTGCCAGCAGCCCGGGACAATGGAGGACCGGGGAGCTGTTTTTT
CASSPGQWRTGELFF
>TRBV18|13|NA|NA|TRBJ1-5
TGTGCCAGCTCACCGACGGGCAATCAGCCCCAGCATTTT
CASSPTGNQPQHF
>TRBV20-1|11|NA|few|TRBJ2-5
TGCAGTGCTGTGCCAAAGGAGACCCAGTACTTC
CSAVPKETQYF
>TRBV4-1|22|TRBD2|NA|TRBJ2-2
TGCGCCAGCAGCCAACCTACTCGGGGACAGGGAGGGACTAGCGGGGGGACCGGGGAGCTGTTTTTT
CASSQPTRGQGGTSGGTGELFF
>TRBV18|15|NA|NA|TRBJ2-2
TGTGCCAGCTCCTACAGGACCGCGAACACCGGGGAGCTGTTTTTT
CASSYRTANTGELFF
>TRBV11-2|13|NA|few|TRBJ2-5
TGTGCCAGCAGCCGGGGGGCCGGGGAGACCCAGTACTTC
CASSRGAGETQYF
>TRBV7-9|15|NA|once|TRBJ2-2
TGTGCCAGCAGCTTAGAGGCAGGGGCTACCGGGGAGCTGTTTTTT
CASSLEAGATGELFF
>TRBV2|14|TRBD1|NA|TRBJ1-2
TGTGCCAGCAGAAATACAGGGGAAACCCTGGGCTACACCTTC
CASRNTGETLGYTF
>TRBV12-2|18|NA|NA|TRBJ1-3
TGTGCAAGTCGCCGAACATTACCGGGACAGAACTCTGGAAACACCATATATTTT
CASRRTLPGQNSGNTIYF
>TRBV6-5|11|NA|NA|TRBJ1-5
TGTGCCAGCAGAGAGAATCAGCCCCAGCATTTT
CASRENQPQHF
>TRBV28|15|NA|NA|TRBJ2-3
TGTGCCAGCAGTTTATTAAAGACTACTACAGATACGCAGTATTTT
CASSLLKTTTDTQYF
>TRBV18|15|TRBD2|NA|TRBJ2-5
TGTGCCAGCTCACCAAGCCGCAGCGGGGGCGAGACCCAGTACTTC
CASSPSRSGGETQYF
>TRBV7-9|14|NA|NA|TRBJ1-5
TGTGCCAGCAGCTTAGCCTTTGTAACGCAGCCCCAGCATTTT
CASSLAFVTQPQHF
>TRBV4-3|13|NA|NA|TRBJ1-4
TGCGCCAGCAGCCAAGATCTCAATGAAAAACTGTTTTTT
CASSQDLNEKLFF
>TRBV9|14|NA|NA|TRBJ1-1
TGTGCCAGCAGCGTAGGAGGTGTGAACACTGAAGCTTTCTTT
CASSVGGVNTEAFF
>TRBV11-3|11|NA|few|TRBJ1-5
TGTGCCAGCAGCCGGAGGGAGCCCCAGCATTTT
CASSRREPQHF
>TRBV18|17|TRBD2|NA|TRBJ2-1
TGTGCCAGCTCACTACAAATAGCGGGGCAATCCTACAATGAGCAGTTCTTC
CASSLQIAGQSYNEQFF
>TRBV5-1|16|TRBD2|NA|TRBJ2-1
TGCGCCAGCAGCTCGGGACTAGCGGGGGGGCACAATGAGCAGTTCTTC
CASSSGLAGGHNEQFF
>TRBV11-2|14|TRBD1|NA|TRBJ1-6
TGTGCCAGCTCTAGTAGGCAGGGGGTTTCACCCCTCCACTTT
CASSSRQGVSPLHF
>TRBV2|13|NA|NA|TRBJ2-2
TGTGCCAGCACTTTCACTAACACCGGGGAGCTGTTTTTT
CASTFTNTGELFF
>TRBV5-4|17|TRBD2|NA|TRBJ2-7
TGTGCCAGCAGCGGAGCCCTAACTAGCGGGGGCTCCTACGAGCAGTACTTC
CASSGALTSGGSYEQYF
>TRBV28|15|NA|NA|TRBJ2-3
TGTGCCAGCGGTAGCGAGGGGTCTAGTACAGATACGCAGTATTTT
CASGSEGSSTDTQYF
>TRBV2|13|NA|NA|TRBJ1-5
TGTGCCAGCAGTGGTCAGCTAAATCAGCCCCAGCATTTT
CASSGQLNQPQHF
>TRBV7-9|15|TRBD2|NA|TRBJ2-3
TGTGCCAGCAGCTTATCAAGCGGGGGAACCATAGCGCAGTATTTT
CASSLSSGGTIAQYF
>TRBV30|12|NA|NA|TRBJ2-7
TGTGCCTGCAATGAGCGAAACTACGAGCAGTACTTC
CACNERNYEQYF
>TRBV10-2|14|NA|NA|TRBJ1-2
TGCGCCAGCGGACCCCCCGGACTGGCCGGGTCAAACACCTTC
CASGPPGLAGSNTF
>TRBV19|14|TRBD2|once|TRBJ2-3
TGTGCCAGTAGGGAAGCGGGGGTCACAGATACGCAGTATTTT
CASREAGVTDTQYF
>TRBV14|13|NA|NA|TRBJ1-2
TGTGCCAGCAGCCATACGCCGAACTATGGCTACACCTTC
CASSHTPNYGYTF
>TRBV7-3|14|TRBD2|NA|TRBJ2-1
TGTGCCAGCAGCTCAGCGGGAAACTACAATGAGCAGTTCTTC
CASSSAGNYNEQFF
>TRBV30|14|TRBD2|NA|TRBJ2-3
TGTGCCTGGAGTGTACTTAAGCTAGCGGGGGGGCAGTATTTT
CAWSVLKLAGGQYF
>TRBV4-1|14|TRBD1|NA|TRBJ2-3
TGCGCCAGTCGAAACAGGGGACCCACAGATACGCAGTATTTT
CASRNRGPTDTQYF
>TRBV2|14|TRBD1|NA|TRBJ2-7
TGTGCCAGCAGTGAGGACAGGGCTACCTACGAGCAGTACTTC
CASSEDRATYEQYF
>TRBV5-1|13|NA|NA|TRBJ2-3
TGCGCCAGCAGTTCGGGGTCCACAGATACGCAGTATTTT
CASSSGSTDTQYF
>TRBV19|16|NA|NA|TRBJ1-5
TGTGCCAGTAGTATTGGACACCTCCGGGGCAATCAGCCCCAGCATTTT
CASSIGHLRGNQPQHF
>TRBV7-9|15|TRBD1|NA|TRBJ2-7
TGTGCCAGCAGCTCTCGAGGACAGGGGGTGTTCGAGCAGTACTTC
CASSSRGQGVFEQYF
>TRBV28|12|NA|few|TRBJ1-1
TGTGCCAGCAGTGTCCGGGACACCCACGCTTTCTTT
CASSVRDTHAFF
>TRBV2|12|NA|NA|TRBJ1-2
TGTGCCAGCAGTCGGGTTAACTATGGCTACACCTTC
CASSRVNYGYTF
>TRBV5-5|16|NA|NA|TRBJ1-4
TGTGCCAGCAGCTTACGAGTCGACCGGGCTAATGAAAAACTGTTTTTT
CASSLRVDRANEKLFF
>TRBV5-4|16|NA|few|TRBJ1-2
TGTGCCAGCAGCCCCGGACACTCCCGGACCTTCGATGGCTACACCTTC
CASSPGHSRTFDGYTF